The rows below give T cell receptor beta chains drawn from one sample of a study of CD8 T cells in Susac syndrome. TCRdb re-derived calls from the immunoSEQ multiplex PCR reads in MiXCR, one entry per CDR3 protein. The data contain about 180,000 distinct CDR3 sequences, approximately 94% of them singletons. What was sequenced was CD4+ T cells from PBMCs. Receptors originate from a human donor with multiple sclerosis. Both conserved end residues are part of each CDR3. A D gene is named only where the DNA matches it firmly. Where a row states a size, it is once, few, many or the class of an expanded clone; other rows omit it.

. TRBJ2-5 TRBV3-1 . CASSQGTQETQYF TGTGCCAGCAGCCAAGGGACCCAAGAGACCCAGTACTTC
. TRBJ2-7 TRBV9 TRBD1 CASSGPDRGSYEQYF TGTGCCAGCAGCGGACCGGACAGGGGGTCCTACGAGCAGTACTTC
. TRBJ2-3 TRBV7-2 . CASSWAPGSDTQYF TGTGCCAGCAGCTGGGCGCCCGGGTCAGATACGCAGTATTTT
. TRBJ1-5 TRBV25-1 . CASRLDVDQPQHF TGTGCCAGCAGACTGGACGTAGATCAGCCCCAGCATTTT
. TRBJ2-1 TRBV20-1 TRBD2 CSAFRSSGGISYNEQFF TGCAGTGCGTTTCGTTCTAGCGGGGGAATATCCTACAATGAGCAGTTCTTC
. TRBJ1-1 TRBV30 TRBD1 CAWSGPGGTEAFF TGTGCCTGGAGTGGGCCAGGGGGCACTGAAGCTTTCTTT
. TRBJ1-2 TRBV6-5 . CASSYSSGANYGYTF TGTGCCAGCAGTTACTCGAGTGGAGCTAACTATGGCTACACCTTC
. TRBJ2-2 TRBV7-3 TRBD2 CASSFLPLAAGTGELFF TGTGCCAGCAGCTTTCTCCCACTAGCGGCGGGCACCGGGGAGCTGTTTTTT
. TRBJ2-1 TRBV9 . CASSVRGSSYNEQFF TGTGCCAGCAGCGTACGGGGGAGCTCCTACAATGAGCAGTTCTTC
. TRBJ2-5 TRBV28 . CASSIWDGQETQYF TGTGCCAGCAGTATATGGGACGGCCAAGAGACCCAGTACTTC
. TRBJ2-3 TRBV5-1 TRBD2 CASYSGASGTQYF TGCGCCAGCTACAGCGGGGCGTCGGGAACGCAGTATTTT
. TRBJ2-3 TRBV11-2 TRBD1 CASRRRRDRGLTDTQYF TGTGCCAGCAGGCGTAGGAGGGACAGGGGGTTAACAGATACGCAGTATTTT
. TRBJ2-3 TRBV5-1 . CASSLGQSPSTDTQYF TGCGCCAGCAGCTTGGGACAGTCCCCGAGCACAGATACGCAGTATTTT
. TRBJ2-5 TRBV4-2 TRBD2 CASSHGAGGPEETQYF TGTGCCAGCAGCCATGGAGCGGGGGGGCCGGAGGAGACCCAGTACTTC
. TRBJ1-2 TRBV5-1 TRBD1 CASSFQQGALRFGYTF TGCGCCAGCAGCTTCCAACAGGGGGCTCTGAGATTTGGCTACACCTTC
. TRBJ2-7 TRBV11-2 . CASSFGRVPYEQYF TGTGCCAGCAGCTTCGGTAGGGTTCCCTACGAGCAGTACTTC
. TRBJ2-3 TRBV6-2/TRBV6-3 . CASSSYHRDPPRDTQYF TGTGCCAGCAGTTCTTACCACCGGGACCCTCCCAGAGATACGCAGTATTTT
. TRBJ1-1 TRBV6-6 . CASSYGTNEAFF TGTGCCAGCAGTTACGGGACCAATGAAGCTTTCTTT
. TRBJ2-3 TRBV4-1 TRBD1 CASSRNWGQGVITDTQYF TGCGCCAGCAGCCGCAACTGGGGACAGGGGGTAATCACAGATACGCAGTATTTT
. TRBJ2-3 TRBV6-5 . CASSYVSIEGGTQYF TGTGCCAGCAGTTACGTCTCGATAGAGGGTGGTACGCAGTATTTT
. TRBJ2-7 TRBV18 . CASSPGLVSYEQYF TGTGCCAGCTCACCCGGACTGGTCTCCTACGAGCAGTACTTC
few TRBJ2-1 TRBV7-7 . CASSAGTASNEQFF TGTGCTAGCAGCGCCGGGACTGCCTCCAATGAGCAGTTCTTC
. TRBJ1-6 TRBV27 . CASEPRDDSSYNSPLHF TGTGCCAGCGAACCCCGGGACGATAGCTCCTATAATTCACCCCTCCACTTT
. TRBJ2-3 TRBV29-1 TRBD2 CSAVGLAVGGTDTQYF TGCAGCGCTGTGGGACTAGCGGTTGGGGGTACAGATACGCAGTATTTT